This T cell receptor beta chain was documented in a study of CXCR3-negative and CXCR3-positive naive CD8 T cells. Study-wide results and limits: Comparably high diversity marked both naive subsets, whereas memory CD8+ cells had much lower diversity. Both naive subsets carried similar amounts of surface CD5, so TCR strength was inferred from TRB CDR3 properties.

Concerning this clonotype itself: Its antigen is not identified.

Through 5' RACE with UMI labels, the TRB cDNA libraries were prepared. TCRdb reprocessed the 5' RACE reads and keeps a single row for each CDR3 protein, giving no DNA. The sample holds 40,000 to 45,000 distinct CDR3 sequences. Every CD8+ subset sample held a few hundred thousand flow-sorted cells, done in triplicate. Germline assignment: CDR1 SQVTM and CDR2 ANQGSEA. The CDR3 length is 13 residues. Source material: memory CD8+ T cells from blood. V usage is TRBV29-1 and J usage is TRBJ2-7; the D call of TRBD1 rests on TCRdb alone, since no DNA is present to check it. This TCR was recovered from a human donor in good health. Some clones in this sample may be carry-over from other donors' samples. The CDR3 here is CSVAGTGGYEQYF.